The 23 T cell receptor beta chains below were found in one sample sequenced in a study of T cells in Graves' hyperthyroidism and ophthalmopathy. RNA transcripts were the template for amplifying TCR beta CDR3 regions. Researchers ran a first-round RT-PCR on the TCR CDR3 using the HTBI primer set. Using its own MiXCR run on the multiplex PCR reads, TCRdb lists one record per CDR3 protein. The sample has 340,000 or so distinct CDR3 sequences, roughly 18% seen once; the top ten hold approximately 49%. Sequencing used blood. These receptor sequences come from a woman aged 45-59 years with Graves' hyperthyroidism.

The chain is built from TRBV5-1 and TRBJ2-2, with TRBD1 matching over 11 bases. This CDR3 is 17 amino acids long. Germline V gene sequence: CDR1 SGHRS, CDR2 YFSETQ. V dropped 3 bases and J dropped 1; count of bases not matched to a gene: 5. This chain's CDR3 is CASSWTGGAGNTGELFF. Written as DNA, the CDR3 is TGCGCCAGCAGCTGGACAGGGGGCGCGGGGAACACCGGGGAGCTGTTTTTT.

The rearrangement joins TRBV10-3 to TRBJ2-7; D might be TRBD2 (5 bases). Germline-derived CDR1 and CDR2 are ENHRY and SYGVKD. The V gene lost 7 bases and the J gene lost 3 bases, with 10 bases spanning the gap. The CDR3 runs to 12 residues. The CDR3 protein is CAIKEADYEQYF. In DNA, the CDR3 is TGTGCCATCAAGGAGGCGGACTACGAGCAGTACTTC.

The genes are TRBV7-2 and TRBJ2-3, with D tentatively TRBD1 (6 bases). There are 15 residues in the CDR3. Trimming pared 5 bases from V and 4 bases from J, leaving 16 bases between. Germline V gene lookup returns CDR1 SGHTA and CDR2 FQGNSA. Here the CDR3 DNA reads TGTGCCAGCAGCACCACAACAGGGTTTGCAGATACGCAGTATTTT. Translating gives CASSTTTGFADTQYF.

This clonotype was seen a single time. This chain uses TRBV10-3 with TRBJ2-2; weak D call: TRBD1 (6 bases). Trimming shortened V by 9 bases and J by 5 bases, and 7 bases separated the two germline ends. This CDR3 is 11 amino acids long. The germline V gene has CDR1 ENHRY and CDR2 SYGVKD. The CDR3 DNA sequence: TGTGCCATACAGGGAACCGGGGAGCTGTTTTTT. This translates into CAIQGTGELFF.

The chain is built from TRBV6-5 and TRBJ1-6; unclear D gene. The CDR3 is made up of 12 amino acids. CDR1 MNHEY and CDR2 SVGAGI come from the germline V gene. Trimming shortened V by 2 bases and J by 14 bases, and 10 bases separated the two germline ends. CDR3: CASSYNFRSLHF. CDR3 DNA sequence: TGTGCCAGCAGTTACAACTTCCGATCCCTCCACTTT.

The chain uses TRBV6-1 and TRBJ2-1; TRBD1 matches 11 bases. CDR1 is MNHNS, CDR2 SASEGT, per germline. The CDR3 runs to 15 residues. The V gene end was trimmed by 6 bases and the J gene end by 7 bases; junction bases not matched to a gene: 8. CDR3 loop: CASRRGDRGENEQFF. As DNA, the CDR3 is TGTGCCAGCAGGAGAGGGGACAGGGGGGAAAATGAGCAGTTCTTC.

This clonotype was observed many times. The gene calls are TRBV18 and TRBJ2-7, with 7 nucleotides matching TRBD1. CDR3 length: 13 residues. Germline lookup yields CDR1 KGHSH and CDR2 LQKENI. V was pared by 4 bases and J by 6 bases, with 6 bases of the junction left unmatched. As DNA, the CDR3 is TGTGCCAGCTCACAAGGGACAGTAGGCGAGCAGTACGTC. As protein: CASSQGTVGEQYV.

Ten or more counts support this clonotype. The rearrangement links TRBV10-3 to TRBJ1-5, with D tentatively TRBD1 (5 bases). V lost 2 bases and J 0 bases, leaving 8 bases between the germline ends. Germline CDR1 and CDR2: ENHRY and SYGVKD. The length of the CDR3 is 15 residues. The CDR3 loop reads CAISEQGNSNQPQHF. CDR3 DNA sequence: TGTGCCATCAGTGAGCAGGGAAATAGCAATCAGCCCCAGCATTTT.

The chain combines TRBV7-3 with TRBJ2-3; tentative D call: TRBD1 (6 bases). This CDR3 has 14 amino acids. V lost 2 bases and J 2 bases, leaving 8 bases between the germline ends. The germline V gene has CDR1 SGHTA and CDR2 FQGTGA. The CDR3 DNA follows: TGTGCCAGCAGCTTAGGGGGACACACAGATACGCAGTATTTT. Encoded protein: CASSLGGHTDTQYF.

A few counts support this clonotype. Mismatch with germline at one junction end may stem from a read error. The V gene is TRBV29-1, the J gene TRBJ2-7, with D maybe TRBD1 (5 bases). The CDR3 covers 11 residues. Germline V gene data show CDR1 as SQVTM and CDR2 as ANQGSEA. The CDR3 region is CNVVRGNEQYF. The CDR3 nucleotides read TGCAACGTTGTAAGGGGAAACGAGCAGTACTTC.

This clonotype was observed at least ten times. The chain employs TRBV2 and TRBJ2-7; the match to TRBD1 covers 9 bases. Losses at the gene ends were 6 bases for V and 4 bases for J; bases not matched to a gene: 10. Germline lookup yields CDR1 SNHLY and CDR2 FYNNEI. The CDR3 length is 15 residues. The CDR3 coding sequence is TGTGCCAGCAGCTACCGCCCGGGACAGGGATACGAGCAGTACTTC. It codes for CASSYRPGQGYEQYF.

This clonotype was picked up a small number of times. The V and J genes are TRBV30 and TRBJ2-1, with 8 bases fitting TRBD1. The V gene's germline CDR1 is GTSNPN and CDR2 SVGIG (reference sequence). The CDR3 covers 15 residues. V lost 3 bases, J lost 9 bases, and 13 bases stayed unmatched. CDR3 coding DNA: TGTGCCTGGAGAACGACAGGGGCCGGGCTGGGTGAGCAGTTCTTC. It specifies CAWRTTGAGLGEQFF.

The J gene is TRBJ1-1, the V gene TRBV6-2 or TRBV6-3; unclear D gene. In germline, CDR1 is MNHEY, CDR2 SVGEGT. This CDR3 comprises 13 residues. The ends were cut back, 6 bases at V and 3 bases at J, with 11 bases in the middle. DNA of the CDR3: TGTGCCAGCAGGGACGACACCTACACTGAAGCTTTCTTT. Translated, it gives CASRDDTYTEAFF.

The V gene is TRBV15, the J gene TRBJ2-5, with 7 nucleotides matching TRBD2. Germline V gene lookup returns CDR1 LNHNV and CDR2 YYDKDF (reference sequence). The CDR3 is 14 amino acids. V was pared by 2 bases and J by 7 bases, with 7 bases of the junction left unmatched. The CDR3 DNA reads TGTGCCACCAGCAGAATGGACGGCGGGAGGACCCAGTACTTC. This encodes CATSRMDGGRTQYF.

This clonotype was observed a handful of times. V is TRBV5-1 and J is TRBJ1-1; D gene ambiguous. CDR3 length equals 13 residues. The germline gives CDR1 SGHRS, CDR2 YFSETQ. V was cut by 0 bases and J by 3 bases, with 6 bases left in between. The CDR3 loop reads CASSLGMDTEAFF. The CDR3 region has the DNA TGCGCCAGCAGCTTGGGTATGGACACTGAAGCTTTCTTT.

This clonotype was counted only a few times. The chain employs TRBV20-1 and TRBJ1-4; D remains unclear. This CDR3 has 13 amino acids. Germline CDR1 DFQATT, CDR2 SNEGSKA (reference sequence). Between the trimmed V and J ends, which lost 3 bases and 7 bases, there was a span of 12 bases. As DNA, the CDR3 is TGCAGTGCTAGCTCCGGGATTGGTGAAAAACTGTTTTTT. Translating it yields CSASSGIGEKLFF.

This clonotype was observed many times. V and J are TRBV18 and TRBJ1-4; perhaps TRBD1 as D (5 bases). Germline lookup yields CDR1 KGHSH and CDR2 LQKENI. The CDR3 spans 15 residues. Trimming stripped 2 bases from V and 7 bases from J, with 14 bases between. The CDR3 loop is CASSPNGAGGEKLFF. CDR3 nucleotides: TGTGCCAGCTCACCAAACGGGGCTGGAGGTGAAAAACTGTTTTTT.

This clonotype was seen only a few times. V and J are TRBV14 and TRBJ2-2; 7 bases fit TRBD2. The CDR3 is 16 residues long. Germline CDR1 SGHDN, CDR2 FVKESK. After removal of 3 bases from V and 1 base from J, the junction contained 5 bases not matched to a gene. For the CDR3, the DNA is TGTGCCAGCAGCCAGGGGTCTAGCGGGAACACCGGGGAGCTGTTTTTT. Encoded protein: CASSQGSSGNTGELFF. Together with reference TRBV14 and TRBJ2-2, the CDR3 gives the full variable domain: EAGVTQFPSHSVIEKGQTVTLRCDPISGHDNLYWYRRVMGKEIKFLLHFVKESKQDESGMPNNRFLAERTGGTYSTLKVQPAELEDSGVYFCASSQGSSGNTGELFFGEGSRLTVL.

V is TRBV10-3 and J is TRBJ2-2, with TRBD1 matching over 7 bases. CDR1 and CDR2 (germline): ENHRY, SYGVKD. V gave up 4 bases and J gave up 3 bases; unmatched junction bases: 5. This CDR3 has 15 residues. CDR3 region: CAISVDRVDTGELFF. The CDR3 nucleotides read TGTGCCATCAGTGTAGACAGGGTCGACACCGGGGAGCTGTTTTTT.

This rearrangement joins TRBV19 to TRBJ1-1, with unresolved D. The germline V and J ends were trimmed by 5 bases and 4 bases, with 14 bases remaining between them. Per germline, CDR1 LNHDA and CDR2 SQIVND (reference sequence). The CDR3 consists of 14 residues. DNA for the CDR3: TGTGCCAGTAGTGGGGTGCCTCGGGGCACTGAAGCTTTCTTT. Its protein product is CASSGVPRGTEAFF.

This clonotype was recorded a few times. A junction boundary mismatches the germline segment, possibly from a read error. In DNA, the CDR3 is TGTGCTAGCAGCCCCGGGGACAGCTACAATGAGCAGTTCTTC. It translates to CASSPGDSYNEQFF. The chain has TRBV7-7 and TRBJ2-1; 7 bases map to TRBD1. Germline-derived CDR1 and CDR2 are SSHAT and FNYEAQ (reference sequence). This CDR3 has 14 residues.

This clonotype was seen a few times. The gene calls are TRBV12-3 or TRBV12-4 and TRBJ1-6; 8 positions match TRBD1. CDR3 length: 15 residues. Unmatched junction bases numbered 6, after V lost 3 bases and J lost 8 bases. CDR3 sequence (DNA): TGTGCCAGCAGTTTCCGACAGGGGTTGGATTCACCCCTCCACTTT. Its translation: CASSFRQGLDSPLHF.

This clonotype was counted many times. The chain is built from TRBV3-1 and TRBJ1-1, with D possibly TRBD1 on 5 matching bases. The CDR3 covers 15 residues. Germline lookup yields CDR1 LGHDT and CDR2 YNNKEL (reference sequence). V was cut by 1 base and J by 4 bases, with 13 bases left in between. The CDR3 sequence is CASSQGSAGGTEAFF. CDR3 DNA sequence: TGTGCCAGCAGCCAAGGTTCGGCCGGGGGCACTGAAGCTTTCTTT.